What follows is one T cell receptor (beta chain) and its context. This sample is part of a study of early stage breast cancer tumors. CDR3 length equals 13 residues. Germline CDR1 MDHEN, CDR2 SYDVKM. Deletions cut 4 bases from V and 4 bases from J, with 7 bases between. Sequenced by immunoSEQ multiplex PCR; TCRdb stores in-frame clones only, minus some. The repertoire includes 55,000 to 70,000 clones, around 80% of them detected once, and approximately 4.5% sits in the top ten. Sequenced input: blood. J is TRBJ1-4 and V is TRBV28; no clear D gene. The clonotype was recovered from a person aged 40 to 50 with breast cancer. The CDR3 bases are TGTGCCAGCAGTTCAGCCTATAATGAAAAACTGTTTTTT. It specifies CASSSAYNEKLFF. The variable domain in full, completed from reference TRBV28 and TRBJ1-4, reads DVKVTQSSRYLVKRTGEKVFLECVQDMDHENMFWYRQDPGLGLRLIYFSYDVKMKEKGDIPEGYSVSREKKERFSLILESASTNQTSMYLCASSSAYNEKLFFGSGTQLSVL.